This note documents a single T cell receptor beta chain sequence. Profiling relied on immunoSEQ multiplex PCR, and the TCRdb table lists in-frame clones only, not all of them. The table records about 35,000 clones, around 80% of them present only once. This sample was included in a study of blood T cell repertoires in COVID-19. Study at large: The United States, Italy and Spain were the sources of the acute and convalescent COVID-19 samples.

The V gene lost 4 bases and the J gene lost 4 bases, with 12 bases spanning the gap. Germline V gives CDR1 SGDLS, CDR2 YYNGEE. This CDR3 comprises 14 residues. Sequenced material: peripheral blood. The chain uses TRBV9 and TRBJ2-1, with D tentatively TRBD1 (5 bases). This TCR was recovered from a man in his 60s in a cohort sampled during active COVID-19. The CDR3 DNA sequence: TGTGCCAGCAGCCCCCGGACAATTTACAATGAGCAGTTCTTC. It is translated as CASSPRTIYNEQFF.